Sequencing of this T cell receptor (beta chain) was carried out in a study of T cells in Graves' hyperthyroidism and ophthalmopathy (dated by TCRdb to the late 2010s). A note on the overall study: Peripheral blood was sampled at the time of initial diagnosis, prior to any treatment. To identify TCR V-J signatures that set the groups apart, the researchers used a discovery cohort of 100 patients, made up of roughly 45 with Graves' ophthalmopathy and some 60 with stable Graves' hyperthyroidism. Prospective prediction of ophthalmopathy was tested in an independent validation cohort consisting of 18 hyperthyroidism patients and approximately 16 patients who later progressed to ophthalmopathy. For training and testing, the approximately 92 patients in the discovery cohort were randomly divided in a 7:3 ratio. Thyroid tissue and blood T-cell repertoires from about six Graves' hyperthyroidism patients were also compared in the study. After sampling, hyperthyroidism patients received methimazole starting at 30 mg daily, and ophthalmopathy patients received high-dose intravenous methylprednisolone. According to the paper, TCR Vbeta CDR3 sequencing was carried out on some 140 peripheral blood samples, which came from under 50 ophthalmopathy, 70 to 80 hyperthyroidism and some 17 progressor patients. The study at large found these results: In validation, the model predicted progression to ophthalmopathy with 55% to 71% sensitivity and 72.22% specificity, a median of 6.5 months before onset. Sample size was not statistically predetermined, and blinding of investigators to group allocation was not performed. Blood samples also contained most of the expanded thyroid clonotypes (frequency above 0.001), which suggests that blood repertoires may reflect thyroid immune responses. Ophthalmopathy was separated from stable hyperthyroidism by a 13 V-J signature model, with roughly 88% sensitivity and about 81% specificity obtained in cross-validation and 80%/75% obtained in testing.

The TCR beta CDR3 regions were amplified from RNA transcripts. The TCR CDR3 was subjected to a first round of RT-PCR using the HTBI primer set and the Qiagen OneStep RT-PCR kit. A second multiplex PCR round built the libraries, followed by size selection and purification. Libraries were sequenced paired-end with 100 bp reads on an Illumina HiSeq2000. Per the authors' processing: Raw data were processed with SOAPnuke, discarding reads with adapters, uncalled bases, mean Phred below 15, or no exact constant-primer or identifier match. COPE v1.2.5 was used to merge the high-quality paired reads, and each unique nucleotide sequence was defined as a clonotype. MiTCR v1.1 was used to align clonotypes to the IMGT TRBV, TRBD and TRBJ reference segments. Only V-J combinations with frequency above 0.0001, covering 99.2% of repertoires, were analysed. A TCS score was defined as the ratio between F50 (clonal expansion) and ExV (chaos), using BLOSUM62-based TCRdist between CDR3 peptides within each V-J. Welch's t-statistics and random forest reduced 500 to 550 V-J features to around 14, which were used in a naive Bayes classifier (R e1071). The raw public reads went through TCRdb reprocessing: fastp at Q25, MiXCR clone calling, in-frame beta chains kept. Duplicate CDR3 protein sequences are folded into a single record with the most common DNA and genes. The V and J calls were determined by TCRdb, not by the authors. In this sample the table shows approximately 380,000 distinct CDR3 sequences, about 18% of which occur a single time. The ten top clones hold about 3.7% of the sample.

V drops 1 base and J drops 5 bases, leaving 14 bases in between. CDR1 MNHNS and CDR2 SASEGT are derived from the germline V gene. The CDR3 has 15 amino acids, counting the end cysteine and phenylalanine. Only the CDR3 portion is preserved as DNA: 45 bases, with reading frame beginning at the first base. Graves' hyperthyroidism was defined as stable when no progression to ophthalmopathy occurred over 18 months of follow-up. The hyperthyroidism patients were between 18 and 65 years old and newly diagnosed, with a disease duration of less than 2 months. Patients with uncontrolled infections, other autoimmune diseases, pregnancy or lactation were excluded. Diagnoses were established on the basis of clinical symptoms, serum thyroxine and TRAb, thyroid ultrasound, and orbital computed tomography. PBMCs were isolated from about 10 ml of fresh peripheral blood by Ficoll-Paque density gradient centrifugation. Total RNA was extracted with Trizol reagent, and quality was checked on an Agilent 2100 Bioanalyzer.

The sample holds a few counts of this clonotype. This receptor's antigen is unknown. One base away there is no much larger clone; base qualities are not given. Sequencing input: blood. The chain links TRBV6-1 with TRBJ1-2; TRBD1 is a weak D gene call, 6 bases matching. The source of this sequence is a woman younger than 30 with Graves' hyperthyroidism. The CDR3 has the sequence CASSEEVGAGYGYTF. The nucleotide sequence reads as follows: TGTGCCAGCAGTGAAGAGGTGGGGGCAGGATATGGCTACACCTTC.